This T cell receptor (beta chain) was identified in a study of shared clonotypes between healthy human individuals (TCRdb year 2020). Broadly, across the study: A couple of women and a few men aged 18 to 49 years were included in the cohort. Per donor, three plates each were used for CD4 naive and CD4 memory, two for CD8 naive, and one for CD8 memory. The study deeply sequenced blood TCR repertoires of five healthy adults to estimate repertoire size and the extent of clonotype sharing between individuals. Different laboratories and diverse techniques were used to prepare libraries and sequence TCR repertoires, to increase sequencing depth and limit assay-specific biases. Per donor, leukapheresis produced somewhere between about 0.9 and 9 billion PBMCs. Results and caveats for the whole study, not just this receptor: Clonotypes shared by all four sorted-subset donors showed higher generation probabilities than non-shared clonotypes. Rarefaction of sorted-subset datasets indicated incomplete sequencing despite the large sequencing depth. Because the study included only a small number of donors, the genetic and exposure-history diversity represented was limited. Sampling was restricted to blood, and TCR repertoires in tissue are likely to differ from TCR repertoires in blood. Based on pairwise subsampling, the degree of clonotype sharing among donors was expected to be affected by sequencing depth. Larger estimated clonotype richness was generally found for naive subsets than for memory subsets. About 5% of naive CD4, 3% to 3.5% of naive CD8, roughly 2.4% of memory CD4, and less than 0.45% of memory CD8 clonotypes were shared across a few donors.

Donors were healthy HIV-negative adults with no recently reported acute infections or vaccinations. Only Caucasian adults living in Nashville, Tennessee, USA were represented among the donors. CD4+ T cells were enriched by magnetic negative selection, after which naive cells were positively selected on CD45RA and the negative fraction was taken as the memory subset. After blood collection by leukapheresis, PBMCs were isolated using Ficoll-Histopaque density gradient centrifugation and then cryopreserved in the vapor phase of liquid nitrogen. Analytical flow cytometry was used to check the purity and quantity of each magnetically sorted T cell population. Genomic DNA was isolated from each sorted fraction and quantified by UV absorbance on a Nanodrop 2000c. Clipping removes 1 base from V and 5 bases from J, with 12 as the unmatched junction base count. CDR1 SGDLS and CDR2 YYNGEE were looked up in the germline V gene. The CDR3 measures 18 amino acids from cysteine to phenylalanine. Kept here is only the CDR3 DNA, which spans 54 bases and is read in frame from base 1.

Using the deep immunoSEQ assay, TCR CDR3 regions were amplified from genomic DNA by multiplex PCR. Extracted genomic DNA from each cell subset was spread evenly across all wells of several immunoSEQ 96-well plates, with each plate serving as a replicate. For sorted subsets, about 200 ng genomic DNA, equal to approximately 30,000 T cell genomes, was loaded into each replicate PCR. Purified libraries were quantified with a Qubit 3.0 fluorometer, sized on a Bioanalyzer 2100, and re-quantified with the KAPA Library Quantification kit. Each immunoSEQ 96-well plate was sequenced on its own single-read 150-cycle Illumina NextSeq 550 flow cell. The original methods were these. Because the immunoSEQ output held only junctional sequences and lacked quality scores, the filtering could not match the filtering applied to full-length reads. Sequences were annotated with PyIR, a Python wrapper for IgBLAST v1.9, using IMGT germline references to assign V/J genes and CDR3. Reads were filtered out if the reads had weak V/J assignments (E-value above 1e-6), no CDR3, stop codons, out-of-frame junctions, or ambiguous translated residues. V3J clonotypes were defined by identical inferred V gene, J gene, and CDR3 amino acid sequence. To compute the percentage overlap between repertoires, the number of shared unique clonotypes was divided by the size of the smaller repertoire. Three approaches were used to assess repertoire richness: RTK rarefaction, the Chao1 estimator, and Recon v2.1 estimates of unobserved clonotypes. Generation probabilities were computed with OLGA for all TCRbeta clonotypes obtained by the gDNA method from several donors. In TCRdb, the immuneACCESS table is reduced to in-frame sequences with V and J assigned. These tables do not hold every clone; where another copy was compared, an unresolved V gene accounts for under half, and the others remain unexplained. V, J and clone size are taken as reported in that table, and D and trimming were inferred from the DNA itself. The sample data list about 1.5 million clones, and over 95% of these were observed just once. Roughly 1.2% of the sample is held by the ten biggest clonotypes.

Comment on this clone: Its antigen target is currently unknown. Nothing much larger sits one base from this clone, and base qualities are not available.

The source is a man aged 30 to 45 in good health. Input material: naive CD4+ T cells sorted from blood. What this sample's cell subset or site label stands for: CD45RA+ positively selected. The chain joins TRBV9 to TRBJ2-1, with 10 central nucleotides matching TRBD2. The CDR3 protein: CASSVLSGGLVSNNEQFF. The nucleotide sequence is TGTGCCAGCAGCGTACTTAGCGGGGGGTTAGTGAGTAACAATGAGCAGTTCTTC.